Shown below are 4 T cell receptor beta chains from a single sample sequenced in a study of shared clonotypes between healthy human individuals. Sequencing was performed with immunoSEQ multiplex PCR; in TCRdb, only in-frame clones are kept and a portion is missing. The sample has roughly 1,500,000 clones; around 98% are singletons. Sequenced: naive CD4+ T cells sorted from blood. Subset noted: CD45RA+ positively selected. The receptors derive from a man younger than 45 in good health.

The genes are TRBV19 and TRBJ2-7; TRBD2 aligns across 9 bases. The ends lost 9 bases at V and 3 bases at J; junction bases unmatched: 3. Germline CDR1 reads LNHDA; CDR2 reads SQIVND (reference sequence). The CDR3 consists of 12 residues. CDR3 nucleotide sequence: TGTGCCAGCAGCGGGAGGAACTACGAGCAGTACTTC. This translates into CASSGRNYEQYF.

The rearrangement uses TRBV10-3 and TRBJ2-3; D is unclear. This CDR3 is built from 13 residues. V was shortened by 2 bases and J by 4 bases, with 7 bases between the two germline ends. In germline, CDR1 is ENHRY, CDR2 SYGVKD. In nucleotides, the CDR3 is TGTGCCATCAGTGAGGAAAGGGCAGATACGCAGTATTTT. Translation gives CAISEERADTQYF.

In the case of this clone: Other DNA sequences in this sample translate to the same CDR3. V usage is TRBV6-6 and J usage is TRBJ1-1; no reliable D call. Germline V gives CDR1 MNHNY, CDR2 SVGAGI (reference sequence). With 6 bases removed from V and 0 bases from J, the gap between germline ends came to 8 bases. CDR3 length: 13 amino acids. CDR3 sequence: CASSLQMNTEAFF. The CDR3 DNA follows: TGTGCCAGCAGCCTACAGATGAACACTGAAGCTTTCTTT.

The rearrangement links TRBV4-1 to TRBJ1-2; 9 bases agree with TRBD1. The CDR3 extends over 16 amino acids. Germline values: CDR1 MGHRA, CDR2 YSYEKL. Trimming removed 3 bases from V and 4 bases from J; junction bases left unmatched: 9. The CDR3 DNA is TGCGCCAGCAGCCACAAGCCGGACAGGGGACCCTATGGCTACACCTTC. Its protein product is CASSHKPDRGPYGYTF.